These 7 T cell receptor beta chains were sequenced from one sample in a study of graft-versus-host responses after intestinal transplantation. The protocol was immunoSEQ multiplex PCR, while the TCRdb copy is restricted to in-frame clones and leaves out a portion. The data show roughly 130,000 clones, about 90% seen once. For these receptors, no antigen is known. The source was unstimulated CD4+ T cells sorted from spleen or lymph node cells, collected before intestinal transplant. The receptors stem from a human donor who received an intestinal transplant.

Only one count was recorded for this clone. The chain carries TRBV19 and TRBJ2-5, with D possibly called TRBD1 or TRBD2 (5 bases each). With 3 bases removed from V and 11 bases from J, the gap between germline ends came to 10 bases. Germline V gene data show CDR1 as LNHDA and CDR2 as SQIVND (reference sequence). The CDR3 covers 11 residues. CDR3 in DNA: TGTGCCAGTAGTATTCGAGGGGAGCAGTACTTC. Translated, it gives CASSIRGEQYF.

The chain links TRBV28 to TRBJ1-4, with no clear D. Germline CDR1 reads MDHEN; CDR2 reads SYDVKM. The CDR3 is 15 residues long. V shed 5 bases and J shed 3 bases, with 13 bases lying between them. This CDR3 is CASSGVRAPNEKLFF. The CDR3 bases are TGTGCCAGCAGTGGGGTGAGGGCCCCTAATGAAAAACTGTTTTTT.

The chain combines TRBV6-1 with TRBJ2-7; D is perhaps TRBD1 (6 bases). Per the germline V gene, CDR1 is MNHNS and CDR2 is SASEGT. The CDR3 contains 12 residues. Trimming took off 6 bases at V and 3 bases at J, with 9 bases between the two ends. This chain's CDR3 is CASRDSHYEQYF. The CDR3 coding sequence is TGTGCCAGCAGGGACAGCCACTACGAGCAGTACTTC.

The chain is built from TRBV29-1 and TRBJ2-7; D possibly corresponds to TRBD2 (6 bases). V was cut by 1 base and J by 0 bases, with 13 bases left in between. The germline gives CDR1 SQVTM, CDR2 ANQGSEA. The CDR3 spans 15 residues. This chain's CDR3 is CSVEGFGSHSYEQYF. The DNA of the CDR3 is TGCAGCGTTGAAGGTTTCGGGAGCCACTCCTACGAGCAGTACTTC.

This chain uses TRBV10-3 with TRBJ2-6; D is ambiguous. The CDR3 spans 17 residues. Germline CDR1 reads ENHRY; CDR2 reads SYGVKD. Trimming pared 4 bases from V and 0 bases from J, leaving 13 bases between. The CDR3 coding sequence is TGTGCCATCAGTGGGGCTGTGGACGGCTCTGGGGCCAACGTCCTGACTTTC. As protein: CAISGAVDGSGANVLTF.

The rearrangement links TRBV20-1 to TRBJ2-5; a weak D match, TRBD2 (6 bases). The germline gives CDR1 DFQATT, CDR2 SNEGSKA (reference sequence). V dropped 6 bases and J dropped 5 bases, with 10 bases sitting between them. This CDR3 is 11 amino acids long. The CDR3, as DNA: TGCAGTGCAACTAGCCGGGAGACCCAGTACTTC. Translation: CSATSRETQYF.

The CDR3 DNA reads TGTGCCAGCAGCTTTCACGGGACAGCCTCGGCTGTCTCCAGCGAGCAGTACTTC. Protein sequence: CASSFHGTASAVSSEQYF. The chain is built from TRBV11-1 and TRBJ2-7, with 7 bases lining up with TRBD1. There are 18 residues in the CDR3. With 3 bases clipped from V and 6 bases from J, the junction kept 20 bases outside the gene matches. CDR1 is SGHAT, CDR2 FQDESV, per germline (reference sequence). The full variable domain, in which reference TRBV11-1 and TRBJ2-7 provide the parts outside the CDR3, is EAEVAQSPRYKITEKSQAVAFWCDPISGHATLYWYRQILGQGPELLVQFQDESVVDDSQLPKDRFSAERLKGVDSTLKIQPAELGDSAMYLCASSFHGTASAVSSEQYFGPGTRLTVT.